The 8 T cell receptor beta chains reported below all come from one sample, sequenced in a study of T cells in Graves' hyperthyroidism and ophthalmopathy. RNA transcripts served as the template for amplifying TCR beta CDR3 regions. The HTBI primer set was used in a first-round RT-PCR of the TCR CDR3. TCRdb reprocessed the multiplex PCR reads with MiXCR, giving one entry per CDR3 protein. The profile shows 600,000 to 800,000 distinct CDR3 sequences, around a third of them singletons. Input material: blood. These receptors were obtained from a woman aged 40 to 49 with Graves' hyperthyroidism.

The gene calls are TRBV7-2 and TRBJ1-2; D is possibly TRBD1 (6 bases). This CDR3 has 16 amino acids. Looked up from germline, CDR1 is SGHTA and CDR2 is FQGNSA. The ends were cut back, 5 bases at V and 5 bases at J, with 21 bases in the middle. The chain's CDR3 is CASSAPEIVGQYGYTF. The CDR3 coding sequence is TGTGCCAGCAGCGCCCCTGAAATCGTAGGACAGTATGGCTACACCTTC. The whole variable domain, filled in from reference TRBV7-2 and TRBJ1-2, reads GAGVSQSPSNKVTEKGKDVELRCDPISGHTALYWYRQSLGQGLEFLIYFQGNSAPDKSGLPSDRFSAERTGGSVSTLTIQRTQQEDSAVYLCASSAPEIVGQYGYTFGSGTRLTVV.

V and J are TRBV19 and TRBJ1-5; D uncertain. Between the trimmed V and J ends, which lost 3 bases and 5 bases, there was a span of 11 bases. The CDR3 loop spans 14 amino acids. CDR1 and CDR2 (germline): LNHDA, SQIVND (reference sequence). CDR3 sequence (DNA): TGTGCCAGTAGTATGGGCAGGCTAGATCAGCCCCAGCATTTT. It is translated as CASSMGRLDQPQHF.

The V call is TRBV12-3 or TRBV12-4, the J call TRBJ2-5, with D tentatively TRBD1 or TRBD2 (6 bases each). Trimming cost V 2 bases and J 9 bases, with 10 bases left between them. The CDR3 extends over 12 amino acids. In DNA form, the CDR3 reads TGTGCCAGCAGTTTAAGGGGGGCGGCCCAGTACTTC. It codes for CASSLRGAAQYF.

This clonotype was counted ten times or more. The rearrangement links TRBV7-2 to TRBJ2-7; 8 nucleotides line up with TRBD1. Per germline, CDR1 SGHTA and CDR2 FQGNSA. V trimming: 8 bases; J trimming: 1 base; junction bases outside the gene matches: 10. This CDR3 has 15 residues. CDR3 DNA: TGTGCCAGCCGTCTGGGGACAGGCTTATCCTACGAGCAGTACTTC. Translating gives CASRLGTGLSYEQYF.

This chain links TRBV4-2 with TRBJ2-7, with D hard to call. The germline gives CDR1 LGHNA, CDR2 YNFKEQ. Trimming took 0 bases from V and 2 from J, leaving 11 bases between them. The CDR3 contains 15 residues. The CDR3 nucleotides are TGTGCCAGCAGCCAAGAATACGGCGGACCCTACGAGCAGTACTTC. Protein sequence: CASSQEYGGPYEQYF.

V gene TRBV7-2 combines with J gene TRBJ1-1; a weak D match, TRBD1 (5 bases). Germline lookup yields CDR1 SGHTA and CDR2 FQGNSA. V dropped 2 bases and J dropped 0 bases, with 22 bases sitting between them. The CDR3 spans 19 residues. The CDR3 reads CASSLLTEPALGMNTEAFF. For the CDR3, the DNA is TGTGCCAGCAGCTTACTGACAGAGCCCGCCCTTGGGATGAACACTGAAGCTTTCTTT.

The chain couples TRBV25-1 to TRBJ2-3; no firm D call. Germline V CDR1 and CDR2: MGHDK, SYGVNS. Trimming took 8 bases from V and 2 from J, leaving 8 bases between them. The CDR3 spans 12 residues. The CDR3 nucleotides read TGTGCCAGCCGTAAACCCACAGATACGCAGTATTTT. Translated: CASRKPTDTQYF.

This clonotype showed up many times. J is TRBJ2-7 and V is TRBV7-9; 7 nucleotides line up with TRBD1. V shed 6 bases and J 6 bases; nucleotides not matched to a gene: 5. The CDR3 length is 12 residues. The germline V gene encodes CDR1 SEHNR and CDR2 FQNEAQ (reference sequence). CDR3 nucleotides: TGTGCCAGCAGACCAACAGGGGCCGAGCAGTACTTC. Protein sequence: CASRPTGAEQYF.